The rows below give T cell receptor beta chains drawn from one sample of a study of control samples from healthy donors and cancer patients. Repertoires were generated with immunoSEQ multiplex PCR, while TCRdb's copy carries only in-frame clones and drops some. The sample yields 130,000 or so clones, about nine tenths seen once. Sequenced input: PBMCs. The origin of the receptors is a man aged 50-59 years with head and neck cancer. Both conserved end residues are part of each CDR3. The order of the fields is V gene, J gene, D gene, clone size, CDR3 protein, CDR3 DNA. The D gene is left open where the match is weak. Size tells how often a clone was seen (once, few, many) or the class of an expanded clone, and some rows leave it out.

>TRBV4-2|TRBJ2-6|.|few
CASSQDDGANVLTF
TGTGCCAGCAGCCAAGATGACGGGGCCAACGTCCTGACTTTC
>TRBV3-1/TRBV3-2|TRBJ2-1|.|.
CASSLGPSLGLNHEQFF
TGTGCCAGCAGCCTCGGTCCCTCCCTAGGTTTGAATCATGAGCAGTTCTTC
>TRBV7-9|TRBJ1-4|.|.
CASSLEGLANEKLFF
TGTGCCAGCAGCTTAGAGGGGTTAGCTAATGAAAAACTGTTTTTT
>TRBV15|TRBJ2-7|.|.
CATSRDLGSYYEQYF
TGTGCCACCAGCAGAGATCTGGGTTCCTATTACGAGCAGTACTTC
>TRBV7-8|TRBJ1-1|.|.
CASSLVQGTTEAFF
TGTGCCAGCAGCTTAGTCCAGGGAACCACTGAAGCTTTCTTT
>TRBV7-3|TRBJ2-2|.|.
CASSFNGNTGELFF
TGTGCCAGCAGCTTCAACGGGAACACCGGGGAGCTGTTTTTT
>TRBV6-5|TRBJ2-4|.|.
CASRRRETKNIQYF
TGTGCCAGCAGGCGGAGGGAGACCAAAAACATTCAGTACTTC
>TRBV6-2/TRBV6-3|TRBJ1-5|.|.
CASSYSAYSNQPQHF
TGTGCCAGCAGTTACTCAGCATATAGCAATCAGCCCCAGCATTTT
>TRBV2|TRBJ2-5|TRBD1|.
CASSRQGLRETQYF
TGTGCCAGCAGTCGACAGGGCCTGAGGGAGACCCAGTACTTC
>TRBV9|TRBJ2-1|.|.
CASSLKWATNEQFF
TGTGCCAGCAGCCTTAAGTGGGCTACGAATGAGCAGTTCTTC
>TRBV9|TRBJ1-6|.|.
CASSVATAGRNSPLHF
TGTGCCAGCAGCGTAGCTACTGCAGGGCGGAATTCACCCCTCCACTTT
>TRBV30|TRBJ2-4|.|.
CAWSVGGGGVIQYF
TGTGCCTGGAGTGTAGGGGGGGGAGGGGTCATTCAGTACTTC